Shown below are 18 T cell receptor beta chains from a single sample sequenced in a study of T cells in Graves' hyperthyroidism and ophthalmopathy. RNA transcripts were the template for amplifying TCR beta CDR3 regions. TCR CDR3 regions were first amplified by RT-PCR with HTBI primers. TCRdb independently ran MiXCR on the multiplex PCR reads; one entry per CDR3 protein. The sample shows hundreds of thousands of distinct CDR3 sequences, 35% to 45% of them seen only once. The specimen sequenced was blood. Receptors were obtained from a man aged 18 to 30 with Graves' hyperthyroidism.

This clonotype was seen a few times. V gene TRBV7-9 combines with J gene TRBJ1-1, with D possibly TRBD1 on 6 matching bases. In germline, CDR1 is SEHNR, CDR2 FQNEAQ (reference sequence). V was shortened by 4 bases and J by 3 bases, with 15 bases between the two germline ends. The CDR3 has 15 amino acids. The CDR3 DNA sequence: TGTGCCAGCAGCTACAGGGCCGGGCTTTACACTGAAGCTTTCTTT. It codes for CASSYRAGLYTEAFF. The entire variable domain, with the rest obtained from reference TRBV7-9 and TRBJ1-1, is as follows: DTGVSQNPRHKITKRGQNVTFRCDPISEHNRLYWYRQTLGQGPEFLTYFQNEAQLEKSRLLSDRFSAERPKGSFSTLEIQRTEQGDSAMYLCASSYRAGLYTEAFFGQGTRLTVV.

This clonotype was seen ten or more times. CDR3 sequence: CSVEPRGYSQAFF. The CDR3 bases are TGCAGCGTTGAGCCCCGAGGGTACAGCCAAGCTTTCTTT. This chain links TRBV29-1 with TRBJ1-1, with no clear D. The CDR3 length is 13 residues. V was shortened by 3 bases and J by 9 bases, with 17 bases between the two germline ends. Germline V gene data show CDR1 as SQVTM and CDR2 as ANQGSEA.

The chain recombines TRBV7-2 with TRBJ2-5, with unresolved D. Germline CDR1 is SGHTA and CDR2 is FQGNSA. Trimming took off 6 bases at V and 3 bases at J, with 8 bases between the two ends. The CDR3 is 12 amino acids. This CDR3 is CASSRDKETQYF. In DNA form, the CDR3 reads TGTGCCAGCAGTCGCGACAAAGAGACCCAGTACTTC.

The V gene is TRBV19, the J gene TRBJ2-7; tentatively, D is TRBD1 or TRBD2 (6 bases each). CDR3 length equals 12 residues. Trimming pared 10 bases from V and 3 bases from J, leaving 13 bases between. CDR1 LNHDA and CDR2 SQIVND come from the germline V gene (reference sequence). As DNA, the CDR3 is TGTGCCACCGGAGGGGGATTCTACGAGCAGTACTTC. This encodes CATGGGFYEQYF. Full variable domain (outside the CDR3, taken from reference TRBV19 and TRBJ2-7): DGGITQSPKYLFRKEGQNVTLSCEQNLNHDAMYWYRQDPGQGLRLIYYSQIVNDFQKGDIAEGYSVSREKKESFPLTVTSAQKNPTAFYLCATGGGFYEQYFGPGTRLTVT.

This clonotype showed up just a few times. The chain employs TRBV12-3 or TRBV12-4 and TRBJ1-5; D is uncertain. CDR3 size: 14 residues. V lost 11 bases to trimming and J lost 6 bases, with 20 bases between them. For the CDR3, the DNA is TGTGCCCCCTCATGTAAAGGGTTGAGTCAGCCCCAGCATTTT. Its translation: CAPSCKGLSQPQHF.

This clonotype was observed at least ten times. CDR3 bases: TGTGCCAGCAGCTTAAGTGGGGGTCCTGGCTACGAGCAGTACTTC. Translation: CASSLSGGPGYEQYF. The V gene is TRBV7-2, the J gene TRBJ2-7; D might be TRBD1 or TRBD2, each matching 5 bases. Trimming left V 2 bases short and J 3 bases short, with 14 bases between. The CDR3 contains 15 residues. Germline lookup yields CDR1 SGHTA and CDR2 FQGNSA.

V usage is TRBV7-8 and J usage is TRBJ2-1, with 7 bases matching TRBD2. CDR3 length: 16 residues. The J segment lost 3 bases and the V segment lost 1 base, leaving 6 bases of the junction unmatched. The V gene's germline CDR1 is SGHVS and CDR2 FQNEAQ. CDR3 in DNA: TGTGCCAGCAGCTTAGAAGGCGGGAGTATCTACAATGAGCAGTTCTTC. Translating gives CASSLEGGSIYNEQFF.

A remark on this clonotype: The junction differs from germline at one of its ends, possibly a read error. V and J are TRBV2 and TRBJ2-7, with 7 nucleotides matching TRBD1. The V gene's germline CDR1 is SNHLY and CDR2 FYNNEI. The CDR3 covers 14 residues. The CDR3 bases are TGTGCCACCAGTGCGACACAGGGGCGGGACGAGCAGTACTTC. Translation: CATSATQGRDEQYF.

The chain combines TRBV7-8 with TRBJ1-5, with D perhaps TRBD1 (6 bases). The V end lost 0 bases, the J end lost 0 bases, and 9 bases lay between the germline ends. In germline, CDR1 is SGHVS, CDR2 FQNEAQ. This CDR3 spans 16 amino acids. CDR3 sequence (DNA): TGTGCCAGCAGCTTAGCGCTCAGGGGTAGCAATCAGCCCCAGCATTTT. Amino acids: CASSLALRGSNQPQHF.

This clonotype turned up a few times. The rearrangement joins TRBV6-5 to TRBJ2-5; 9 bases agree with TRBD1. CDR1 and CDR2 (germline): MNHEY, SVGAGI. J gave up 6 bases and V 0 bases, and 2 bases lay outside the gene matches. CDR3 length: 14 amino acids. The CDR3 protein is CASSYSGQGKTQYF. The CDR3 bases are TGTGCCAGCAGTTACTCGGGACAGGGCAAGACCCAGTACTTC.

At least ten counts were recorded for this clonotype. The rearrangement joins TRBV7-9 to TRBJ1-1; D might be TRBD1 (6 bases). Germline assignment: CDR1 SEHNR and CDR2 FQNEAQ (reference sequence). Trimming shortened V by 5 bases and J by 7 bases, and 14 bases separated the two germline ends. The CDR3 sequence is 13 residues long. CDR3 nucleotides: TGTGCCAGCAGCGTAACAGGGTTGGGTGAAGCTTTCTTT. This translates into CASSVTGLGEAFF.

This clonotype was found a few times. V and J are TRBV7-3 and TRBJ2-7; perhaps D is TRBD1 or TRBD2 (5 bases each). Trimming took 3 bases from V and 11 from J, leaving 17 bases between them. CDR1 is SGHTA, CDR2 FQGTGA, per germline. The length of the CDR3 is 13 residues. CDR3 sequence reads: CASSFDRDGVKYF. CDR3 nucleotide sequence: TGTGCCAGCAGCTTCGATCGGGACGGAGTTAAGTACTTC. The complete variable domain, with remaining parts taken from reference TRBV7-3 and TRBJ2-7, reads GAGVSQTPSNKVTEKGKYVELRCDPISGHTALYWYRQSLGQGPEFLIYFQGTGAADDSGLPNDRFFAVRPEGSVSTLKIQRTERGDSAVYLCASSFDRDGVKYFGPGTRLTVT.

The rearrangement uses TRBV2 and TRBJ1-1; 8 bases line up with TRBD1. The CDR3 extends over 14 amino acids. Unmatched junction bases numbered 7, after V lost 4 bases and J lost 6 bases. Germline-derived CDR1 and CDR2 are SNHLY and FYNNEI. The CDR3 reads CASSAETGDAEAFF. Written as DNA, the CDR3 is TGTGCCAGCAGTGCTGAGACAGGGGATGCTGAAGCTTTCTTT.

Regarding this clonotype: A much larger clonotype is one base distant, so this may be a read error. This chain's CDR3 is CSAGLAGPSSYGQYF. CDR3 nucleotide sequence: TGCAGCGCTGGACTAGCGGGCCCTAGCTCCTACGGGCAGTACTTC. The chain joins TRBV29-1 to TRBJ2-7, with 11 bases aligning to TRBD2. The CDR3 consists of 15 residues. Germline CDR1 SQVTM, CDR2 ANQGSEA.

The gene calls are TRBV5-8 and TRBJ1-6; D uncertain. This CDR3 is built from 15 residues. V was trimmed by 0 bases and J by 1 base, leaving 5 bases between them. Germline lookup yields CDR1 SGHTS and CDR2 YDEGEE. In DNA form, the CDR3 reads TGTGCCAGCAGCTTGGAGACTTCCTATAATTCACCCCTCCACTTT. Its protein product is CASSLETSYNSPLHF. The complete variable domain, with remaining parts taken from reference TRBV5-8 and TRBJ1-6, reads EAGVTQSPTHLIKTRGQQATLRCSPISGHTSVYWYQQALGLGLQFLLWYDEGEERNRGNFPPRFSGRQFPNYSSELNVNALELEDSALYLCASSLETSYNSPLHFGNGTRLTVT.

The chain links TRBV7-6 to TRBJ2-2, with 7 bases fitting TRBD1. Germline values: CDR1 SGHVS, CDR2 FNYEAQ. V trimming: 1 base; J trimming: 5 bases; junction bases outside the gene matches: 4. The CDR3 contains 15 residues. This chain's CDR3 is CASSLEGGTTGELFF. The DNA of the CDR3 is TGTGCCAGCAGCTTAGAAGGGGGCACGACCGGGGAGCTGTTTTTT.

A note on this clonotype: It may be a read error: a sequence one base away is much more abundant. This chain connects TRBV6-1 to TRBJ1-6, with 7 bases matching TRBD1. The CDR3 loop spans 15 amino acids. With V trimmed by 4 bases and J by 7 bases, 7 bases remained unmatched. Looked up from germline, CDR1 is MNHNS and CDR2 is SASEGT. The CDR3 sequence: CASSGTGTENSPLHF. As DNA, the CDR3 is TGTGCCAGCAGTGGCACCGGGACAGAAAATTCACCCCTCCACTTT.

CDR3: CAINHGQAGANEKLFF. Written as DNA, the CDR3 is TGTGCCATCAACCACGGACAGGCCGGGGCTAATGAAAAACTGTTTTTT. The rearrangement links TRBV10-3 to TRBJ1-4; 7 bases align to TRBD1. V gave up 7 bases and J gave up 3 bases; unmatched junction bases: 11. This CDR3 has 16 residues. Germline V CDR1 and CDR2: ENHRY, SYGVKD.